The TCR beta chain described here comes from a study of shared clonotypes between healthy human individuals. This CDR3 is 14 amino acids long. Losses at the gene ends were 8 bases for V and 5 bases for J; bases not matched to a gene: 9. Germline lookup yields CDR1 SQVTM and CDR2 ANQGSEA. Unsorted PBMC DNA sequencing spanned ten immunoSEQ deep assay plates. In the original workflow: ImmunoSEQ yielded junction-only sequences lacking quality scores, so filtering differed. The protocol was immunoSEQ multiplex PCR, while the TCRdb copy is restricted to in-frame clones and leaves out a portion. That table is the source of V, J and clone size, and D and trimming were worked out from the DNA. Seen here are around 530,000 clones, roughly 79% observed once, and the top ten hold more than 10%. Donation came from healthy HIV-negative adults that had no recent acute infections or vaccinations. General study results and limits: Donors were few, which limited the genetic and exposure-history diversity represented.

Remarks on this clone: Antigen specificity is unknown.

Sequenced: PBMCs. The chain couples TRBV29-1 to TRBJ1-6; 7 nucleotides agree with TRBD1. The sequence was collected from a woman in her thirties or forties in good health. Some clones in this sample may be carry-over from other donors' samples. CDR3 loop: CSIRVGQDNSPLHF. CDR3 coding DNA: TGCAGCATAAGAGTAGGACAGGATAATTCACCCCTCCACTTT.